This TCR beta chain was sequenced in a study of T cell responses to AZD1222 COVID-19 vaccine. Remarks on this clone: The antigen is unknown.

Study-wide points: Per reports, nearly half of all spike-specific TCRs target regions that are unmutated in variants. The sample set comprised mostly white British donors with more females, and clonal diversity was possibly underestimated.

This CDR3 region has 15 residues. V gave up 7 bases and J gave up 3 bases, with 20 bases separating them. Germline CDR1 and CDR2: SGHRS and YFSETQ. Repertoires were generated with immunoSEQ multiplex PCR, while TCRdb's copy carries only in-frame clones and drops some. The table has tens of thousands of clones, 85% to 90% seen once. Material: peripheral blood, obtained 28 days after the second AZD1222 dose. This sequence originates from an adult who received the AZD1222 COVID-19 vaccine. The chain combines TRBV5-1 with TRBJ2-7; the D call may be TRBD1 or TRBD2 (5 bases each). The CDR3 DNA is TGCGCCAGCCGCCAAACTTCGGGACCCTACTACGAGCAGTACTTC. Translating gives CASRQTSGPYYEQYF.